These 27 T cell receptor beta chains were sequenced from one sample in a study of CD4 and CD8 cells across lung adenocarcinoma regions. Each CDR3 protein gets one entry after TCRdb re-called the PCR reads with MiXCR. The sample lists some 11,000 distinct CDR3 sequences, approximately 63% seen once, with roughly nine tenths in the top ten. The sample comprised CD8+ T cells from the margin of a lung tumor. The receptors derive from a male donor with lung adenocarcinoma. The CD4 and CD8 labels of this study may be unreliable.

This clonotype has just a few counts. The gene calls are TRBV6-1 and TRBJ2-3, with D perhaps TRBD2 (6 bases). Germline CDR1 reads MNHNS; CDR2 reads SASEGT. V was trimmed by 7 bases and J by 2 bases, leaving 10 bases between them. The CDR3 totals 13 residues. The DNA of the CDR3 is TGTGCCAGCACTGGCGGGAACACAGATACGCAGTATTTT. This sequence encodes CASTGGNTDTQYF.

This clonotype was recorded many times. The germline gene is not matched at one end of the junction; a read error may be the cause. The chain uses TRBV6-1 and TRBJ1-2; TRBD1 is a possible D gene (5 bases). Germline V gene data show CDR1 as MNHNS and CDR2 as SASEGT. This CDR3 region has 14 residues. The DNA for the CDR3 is TGTGCCAGCAGGGAAGACAGCCATAACTATGGCTACACCTTC. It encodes CASREDSHNYGYTF.

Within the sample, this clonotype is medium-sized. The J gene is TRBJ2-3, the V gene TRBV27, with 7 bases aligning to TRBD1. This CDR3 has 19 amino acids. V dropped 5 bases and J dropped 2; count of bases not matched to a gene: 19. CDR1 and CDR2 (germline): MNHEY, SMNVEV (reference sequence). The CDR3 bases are TGTGCCAGCAGTACCCAATTCGCGATACCGGGACAGCTCACAGATACGCAGTATTTT. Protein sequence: CASSTQFAIPGQLTDTQYF.

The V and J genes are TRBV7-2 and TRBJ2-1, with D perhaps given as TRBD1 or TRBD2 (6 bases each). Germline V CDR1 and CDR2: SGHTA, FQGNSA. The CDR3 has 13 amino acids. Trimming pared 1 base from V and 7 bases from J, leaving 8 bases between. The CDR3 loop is CASSLGGANEQFF. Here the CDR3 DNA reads TGTGCCAGCAGCTTAGGGGGGGCTAATGAGCAGTTCTTC.

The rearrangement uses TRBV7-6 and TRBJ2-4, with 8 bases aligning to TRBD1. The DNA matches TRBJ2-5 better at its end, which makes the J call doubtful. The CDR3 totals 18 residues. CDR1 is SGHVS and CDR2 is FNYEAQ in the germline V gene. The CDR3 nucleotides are TGTGCCAGCAGCTTCCATCACCCCCCCGGACAGGGTGGGGAGACCCAGTACTTC. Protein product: CASSFHHPPGQGGETQYF.

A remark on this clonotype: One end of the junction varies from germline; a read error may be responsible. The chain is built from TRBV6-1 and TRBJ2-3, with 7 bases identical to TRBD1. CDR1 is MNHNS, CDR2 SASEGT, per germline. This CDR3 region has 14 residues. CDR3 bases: TGTGCGGGCAGTGGGGACAGTGTCCCAGATACCCAGTACTTT. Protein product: CAGSGDSVPDTQYF.

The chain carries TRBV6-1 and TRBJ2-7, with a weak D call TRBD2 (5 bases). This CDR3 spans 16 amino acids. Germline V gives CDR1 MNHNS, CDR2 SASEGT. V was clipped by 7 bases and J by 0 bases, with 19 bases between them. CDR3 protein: CASTGASSRSSYEQYF. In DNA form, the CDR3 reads TGTGCCAGCACCGGAGCTAGCTCAAGGAGCTCCTACGAGCAGTACTTC.

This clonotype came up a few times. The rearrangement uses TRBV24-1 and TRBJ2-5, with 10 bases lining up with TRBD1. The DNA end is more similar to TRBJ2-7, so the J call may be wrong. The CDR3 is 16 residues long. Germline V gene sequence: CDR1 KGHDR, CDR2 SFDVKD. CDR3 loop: CATSECWGQGLHEQYF. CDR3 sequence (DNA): TGTGCCACCAGTGAGTGTTGGGGACAGGGGTTACACGAGCAGTACTTC.

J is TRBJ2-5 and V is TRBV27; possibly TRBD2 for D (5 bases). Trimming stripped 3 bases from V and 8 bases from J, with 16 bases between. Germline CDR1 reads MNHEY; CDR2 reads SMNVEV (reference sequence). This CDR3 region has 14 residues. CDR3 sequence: CASSFSRGMLTQYF. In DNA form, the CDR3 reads TGTGCCAGCAGTTTTTCCCGGGGTATGCTTACCCAGTACTTC.

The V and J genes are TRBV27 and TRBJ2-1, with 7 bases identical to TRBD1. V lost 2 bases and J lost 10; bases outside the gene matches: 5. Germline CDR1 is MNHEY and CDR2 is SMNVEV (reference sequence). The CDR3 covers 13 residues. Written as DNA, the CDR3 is TGTGCCAGCAGTTTAGACAGGGTGGGGGAGCAGTTCTTC. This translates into CASSLDRVGEQFF.

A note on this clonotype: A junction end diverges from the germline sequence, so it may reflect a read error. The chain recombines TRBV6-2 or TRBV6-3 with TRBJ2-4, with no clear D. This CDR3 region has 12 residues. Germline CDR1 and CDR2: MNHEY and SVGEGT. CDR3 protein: CARRCATNTQYF. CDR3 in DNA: TGTGCCAGGCGTTGCGCCACAAATACGCAGTATTTC.

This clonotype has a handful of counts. This CDR3 is CASSPEVGALEDTQYF. The CDR3 DNA follows: TGCGCCAGCAGCCCGGAAGTGGGGGCTCTGGAGGATACGCAGTATTTT. The V gene is TRBV4-1, the J gene TRBJ2-3; tentatively, D is TRBD1 (6 bases). The length of the CDR3 is 16 residues. CDR1 and CDR2 from the germline V gene are MGHRA and YSYEKL. V was shortened by 4 bases and J by 6 bases, with 20 bases between the two germline ends.

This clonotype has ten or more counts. The CDR3 sequence: CASSSGTGGNEQFF. In DNA, the CDR3 is TGTGCCAGCAGTTCCGGGACAGGGGGCAATGAGCAGTTCTTC. The chain links TRBV6-5 to TRBJ2-1; TRBD1 matches 11 bases. Germline assignment: CDR1 MNHEY and CDR2 SVGAGI. With V trimmed by 4 bases and J by 6 bases, 2 bases remained unmatched. CDR3 size: 14 residues.

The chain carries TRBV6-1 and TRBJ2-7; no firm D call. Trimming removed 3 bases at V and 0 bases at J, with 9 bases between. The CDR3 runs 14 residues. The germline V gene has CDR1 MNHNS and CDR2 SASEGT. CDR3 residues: CASSEYSISYEQYF. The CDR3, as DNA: TGTGCCAGCAGTGAGTACTCGATCTCCTACGAGCAGTACTTC.

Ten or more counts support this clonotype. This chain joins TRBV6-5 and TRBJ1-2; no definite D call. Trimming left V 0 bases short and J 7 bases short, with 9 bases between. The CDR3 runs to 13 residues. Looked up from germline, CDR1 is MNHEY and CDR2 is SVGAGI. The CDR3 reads CASSYSGVGGYTF. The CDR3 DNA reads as TGTGCCAGCAGTTACTCGGGTGTAGGTGGCTACACCTTC.

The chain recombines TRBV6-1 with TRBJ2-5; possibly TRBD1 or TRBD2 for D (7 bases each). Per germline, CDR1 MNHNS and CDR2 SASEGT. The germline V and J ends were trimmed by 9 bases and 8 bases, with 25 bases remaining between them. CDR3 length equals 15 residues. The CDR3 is CARGKGGLAADTQYF. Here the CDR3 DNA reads TGTGCCAGGGGGAAAGGGGGCCTAGCGGCAGATACCCAGTACTTC.

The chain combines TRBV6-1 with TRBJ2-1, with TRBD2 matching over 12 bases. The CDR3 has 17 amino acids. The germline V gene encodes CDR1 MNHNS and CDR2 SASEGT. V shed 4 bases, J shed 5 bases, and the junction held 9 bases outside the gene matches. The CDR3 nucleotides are TGTGCCAGCAGTGTTGGACTAGCGGGATTCGTCCACAATGAGCAGTTCTTC. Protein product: CASSVGLAGFVHNEQFF.

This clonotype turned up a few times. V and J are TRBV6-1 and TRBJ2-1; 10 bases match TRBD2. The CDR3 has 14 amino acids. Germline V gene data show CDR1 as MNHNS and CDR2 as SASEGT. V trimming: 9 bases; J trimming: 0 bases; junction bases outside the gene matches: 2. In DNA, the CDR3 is TGTGCCAGTGAGCGGGAGGGCTCCTACAATGAGCAGTTCTTC. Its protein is CASEREGSYNEQFF.

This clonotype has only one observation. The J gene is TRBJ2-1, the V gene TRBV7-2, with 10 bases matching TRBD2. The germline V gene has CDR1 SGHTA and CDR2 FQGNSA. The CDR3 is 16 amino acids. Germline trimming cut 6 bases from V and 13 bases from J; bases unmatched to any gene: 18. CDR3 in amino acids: CASSFGLAAGGETQFF. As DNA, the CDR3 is TGTGCCAGCAGTTTCGGACTAGCGGCGGGCGGCGAGACCCAGTTCTTC.

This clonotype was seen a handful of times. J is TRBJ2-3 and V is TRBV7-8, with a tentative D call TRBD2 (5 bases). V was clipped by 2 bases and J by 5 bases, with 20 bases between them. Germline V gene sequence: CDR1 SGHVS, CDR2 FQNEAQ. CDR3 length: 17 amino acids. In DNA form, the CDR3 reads TGTGCCAGCAGCTTATCTACGCGGACCCTTGCGGGAGATACGCAGTATTTT. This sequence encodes CASSLSTRTLAGDTQYF.

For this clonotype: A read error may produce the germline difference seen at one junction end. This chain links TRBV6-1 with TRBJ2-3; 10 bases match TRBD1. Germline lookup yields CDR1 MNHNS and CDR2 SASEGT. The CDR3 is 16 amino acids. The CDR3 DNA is TGTGTCAGCAGTGAAGCGGGGACAGGGGCCAGGGACACGCAGTACTTT. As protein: CVSSEAGTGARDTQYF.

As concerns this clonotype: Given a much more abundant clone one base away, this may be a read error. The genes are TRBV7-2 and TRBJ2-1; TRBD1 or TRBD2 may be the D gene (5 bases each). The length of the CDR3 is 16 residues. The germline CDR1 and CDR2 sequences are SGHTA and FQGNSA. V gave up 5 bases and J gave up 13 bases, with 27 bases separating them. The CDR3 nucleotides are TGTGCCAGCAGCAAACCTGGGACGAGGGCGAGGGAGACCCAGTTCTTC. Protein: CASSKPGTRARETQFF.

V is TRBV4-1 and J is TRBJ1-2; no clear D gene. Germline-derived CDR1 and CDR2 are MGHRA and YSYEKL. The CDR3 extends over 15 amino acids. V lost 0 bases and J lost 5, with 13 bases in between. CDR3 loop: CASSQDPRRTYGYTF. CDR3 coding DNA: TGCGCCAGCAGCCAAGACCCCAGGCGTACATATGGCTACACCTTC.

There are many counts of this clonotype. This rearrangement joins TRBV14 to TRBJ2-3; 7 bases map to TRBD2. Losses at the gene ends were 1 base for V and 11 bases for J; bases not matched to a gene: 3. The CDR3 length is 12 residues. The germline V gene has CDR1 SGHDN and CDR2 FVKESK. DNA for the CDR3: TGTGCCAGCAGCCAAGGTACTAGCGTGCAGTATTTT. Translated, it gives CASSQGTSVQYF.

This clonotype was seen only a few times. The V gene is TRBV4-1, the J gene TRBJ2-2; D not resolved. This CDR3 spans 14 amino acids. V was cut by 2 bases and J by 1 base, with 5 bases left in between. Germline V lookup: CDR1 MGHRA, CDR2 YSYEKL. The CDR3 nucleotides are TGCGCCAGCAGCCAACTACAGAACACCGGGGAGCTGTTTTTT. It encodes CASSQLQNTGELFF.

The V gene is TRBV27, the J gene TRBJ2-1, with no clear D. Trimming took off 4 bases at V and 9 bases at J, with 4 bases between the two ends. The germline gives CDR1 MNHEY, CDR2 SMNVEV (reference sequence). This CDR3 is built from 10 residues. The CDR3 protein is CASSSVEQFF. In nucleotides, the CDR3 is TGTGCCAGCAGTTCGGTTGAGCAGTTCTTC.

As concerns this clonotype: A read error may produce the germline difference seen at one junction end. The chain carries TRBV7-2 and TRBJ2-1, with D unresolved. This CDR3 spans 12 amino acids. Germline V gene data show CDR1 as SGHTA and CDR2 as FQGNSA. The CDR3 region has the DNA TGTGCCAGCAGCTTAGGGCAAAATGTGCAGTTCTTC. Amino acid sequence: CASSLGQNVQFF.